This T cell receptor beta chain derives from a study of response to subunit inactivated influenza vaccine. The study's findings and limits: Seasonal influenza vaccination, on each occasion, was suggested by the authors to recruit few new T cells.

TCRdb recomputed calls from the RT-PCR reads with MiXCR, one row per CDR3 protein. Of 150,000 to 200,000 distinct CDR3 sequences listed, roughly 10% are singletons. In its sample, this clonotype was seen many times. The antigen is undetermined. Sequencing used CD8+ T cells sorted from PBMCs, obtained less than 25 months after vaccination. The TCR comes from a man between 50 and 75 years old who received an inactivated influenza vaccine.

CDR3 in DNA: TGTGCCAGCAGCCCAGACCCAGTGGGGGACACTGAAGCTTTCTTT. Translation: CASSPDPVGDTEAFF. This sequence joins TRBV3-1 and TRBJ1-1, with a possible D match to TRBD1 (5 bases). Germline CDR1 reads LGHDT; CDR2 reads YNNKEL (reference sequence). The V end was cut by 4 bases, the J end by 3 bases, with 15 bases between. The CDR3 covers 15 residues.